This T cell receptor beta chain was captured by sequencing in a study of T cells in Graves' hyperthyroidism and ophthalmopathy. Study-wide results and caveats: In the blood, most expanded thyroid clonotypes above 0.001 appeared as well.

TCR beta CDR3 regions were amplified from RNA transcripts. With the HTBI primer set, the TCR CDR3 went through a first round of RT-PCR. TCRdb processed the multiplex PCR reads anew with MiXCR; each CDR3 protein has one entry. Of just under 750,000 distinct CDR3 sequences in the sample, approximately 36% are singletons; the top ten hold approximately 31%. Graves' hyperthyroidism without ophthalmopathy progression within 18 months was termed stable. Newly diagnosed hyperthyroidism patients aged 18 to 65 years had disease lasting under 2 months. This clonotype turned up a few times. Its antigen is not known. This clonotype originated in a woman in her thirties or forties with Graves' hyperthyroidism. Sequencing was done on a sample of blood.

The CDR3 loop is CASSFPGNEKLFF. The CDR3 DNA sequence: TGTGCCAGCAGCTTTCCAGGGAATGAAAAACTGTTTTTT. The rearrangement links TRBV5-4 to TRBJ1-4, with a tentative D call TRBD1 (5 bases). The CDR3 is made up of 13 amino acids. Germline V gives CDR1 SGHNT, CDR2 YYREEE (reference sequence). V was shortened by 2 bases and J by 5 bases, with 7 bases between the two germline ends.